A selection of T cell receptor beta chains follows, all from one sample in a study of cytotoxic CD8 clonotypes in ibrutinib-treated CLL. TCRdb's copy holds only in-frame clones and misses some; the assay was immunoSEQ multiplex PCR. The repertoire holds more than 15,000 clones, with roughly three fifths as singletons. Source: PBMCs, taken after 12 months of ibrutinib treatment. The receptors stem from a human donor with chronic lymphocytic leukemia. Both conserved end residues are part of each CDR3. D genes are given only for firm matches. For some rows the clone size is stated as once, few or many, or as a class when expanded; others skip it.

d_call j_call clone_size v_call cdr3_nt cdr3_aa
TRBD2 TRBJ2-3 . TRBV27 TGTGCCAGCAGTCGCTCTTGGACTAGCGGGGGCACAGATACGCAGTATTTT CASSRSWTSGGTDTQYF
. TRBJ2-3 . TRBV4-1 TGCGCCAGCAGCCAAGCACCTCTCGGGTCAGATACGCAGTATTTT CASSQAPLGSDTQYF
TRBD1 TRBJ2-1 . TRBV5-1 TGCGCCGCTGGGACAGGGGTAGGTAATGAGCAGTTCTTC CAAGTGVGNEQFF
TRBD1 TRBJ2-7 . TRBV6-5 TGTGCCAGCAGCCCCGGGACAGGGGAGGGCTACGAGCAGTACTTC CASSPGTGEGYEQYF
TRBD1 TRBJ2-7 . TRBV11-2 TGTGCCAGCAGCTTAGACGGACAGGGAGCCTACGAGCAGTACTTC CASSLDGQGAYEQYF
. TRBJ2-7 . TRBV6-5 TGTGCCAGCAGTTACTCCCGGGGGGCCTCCTACGAGCAGTACTTC CASSYSRGASYEQYF
. TRBJ2-3 . TRBV30 TGTGCCTGGGCCGGGGGGCATACAGATACGCAGTATTTT CAWAGGHTDTQYF
TRBD1 TRBJ1-4 . TRBV6-1 TGTGCCAGCAGGGAGGACAGGGTTGGAGAAAAACTGTTTTTT CASREDRVGEKLFF
. TRBJ2-1 . TRBV5-6 TGTGCCAGCAGCCAAGATCGAGTGGGGGGAGCCTCCTACAATGAGCAGTTCTTC CASSQDRVGGASYNEQFF
. TRBJ2-1 . TRBV10-1 TGCGCCAGCAGTGAGATAGTCCCCGGTGAGCAGTTCTTC CASSEIVPGEQFF
. TRBJ2-3 . TRBV6-5 TGTGCCAGCAGTTACTCGGCAGGGACTAGCACAGATACGCAGTATTTT CASSYSAGTSTDTQYF
TRBD2 TRBJ2-3 . TRBV7-3 TGTGCCAGCAGCCAGATAGCGGGAGGACCCACAGATACGCAGTATTTT CASSQIAGGPTDTQYF
TRBD1 TRBJ2-1 . TRBV11-1 TGTGCCAGCGCCAAATGGGACAGGGAAAACAATGAGCAGTTCTTC CASAKWDRENNEQFF
. TRBJ2-3 . TRBV5-1 TGCGCCAGCAGCTTGGGTACCGGGACTCGGGGGGATACGCAGTATTTT CASSLGTGTRGDTQYF
. TRBJ1-1 . TRBV5-1 TGCGCCAGCAGCTTGGGGGCCGCCCTTGTGAACACTGAAGCTTTCTTT CASSLGAALVNTEAFF
. TRBJ2-5 few TRBV6-6 TGTGCCAGCAGGCCGCCGGGAGCGAGTCAAGAGACCCAGTACTTC CASRPPGASQETQYF
. TRBJ1-1 . TRBV6-1 TGTGCCAGCAGTAACCCTGGGGGGGGGCTGACTGAAGCTTTCTTT CASSNPGGGLTEAFF
. TRBJ1-3 . TRBV7-8 TGTGCCAGCAGCTTATCCAGGGGAGACACCATATATTTT CASSLSRGDTIYF
. TRBJ2-3 . TRBV7-2 TGTGCCGTCAGGGTTGATACGCAGTATTTT CAVRVDTQYF
. TRBJ2-3 . TRBV2 TGTGCCAGCAGTGAAGGTTTCGCGAGGACTACAGATACGCAGTATTTT CASSEGFARTTDTQYF
. TRBJ2-1 . TRBV27 TGTGCCAGCAGACAGGGCGGCTACAATGAGCAGTTCTTC CASRQGGYNEQFF
. TRBJ1-2 . TRBV28 TGTGCCAGCACCCCAGGGGACTATGGCTACACCTTC CASTPGDYGYTF
. TRBJ2-7 . TRBV10-3 TGTGCCATCAGTGGGGTGGGAGGAGGCGAGCAGTACTTC CAISGVGGGEQYF
TRBD1 TRBJ2-1 . TRBV19 TGTGCCAGTAGTGGGACAGGGGAATTAAGAAATGAGCAGTTCTTC CASSGTGELRNEQFF
. TRBJ2-1 . TRBV5-1 TGCGCCAGCAGCCTAGGCGGGACAGCCAATGAGCAGTTCTTC CASSLGGTANEQFF
. TRBJ2-3 . TRBV2 TGTGCCAGCAGCTCTTTGGGACAACCAGACACAGATACGCAGTATTTT CASSSLGQPDTDTQYF
. TRBJ2-2 . TRBV28 TGTGCCAGCAGTCCCCCTGGTAGTAACACCGGGGAGCTGTTTTTT CASSPPGSNTGELFF
TRBD1 TRBJ2-7 medium-sized TRBV6-5 TGTGCCAGCAGTACCTATCGGACAGGGGGTGGCGAGCAGTACTTC CASSTYRTGGGEQYF
TRBD1 TRBJ2-7 . TRBV6-5 TGTGCCAGCAGTTACTCGAACAGGGGGCCCTACGAGCAGTACTTC CASSYSNRGPYEQYF
TRBD2 TRBJ2-5 few TRBV6-6 TGTGCCAGCAGTTACCCGACTAGCGGGAGTGGTGAGACCCAGTACTTC CASSYPTSGSGETQYF
. TRBJ1-5 . TRBV7-9 TGTGCCAGCAGCGCGATTAGCAATCAGCCCCAGCATTTT CASSAISNQPQHF
TRBD1 TRBJ1-5 few TRBV7-9 TGTGCCAGCAGCTTAGGGGACAGGGGCCCCAATCAGCCCCAGCATTTT CASSLGDRGPNQPQHF
. TRBJ2-7 . TRBV5-4 TGTGCCAGCAGCTTGGCCGACGGAGCCTACGAGCAGTACTTC CASSLADGAYEQYF
. TRBJ1-5 large TRBV19 TGTGCCAGTAGCCCTACATGGGGGCTCAATCAGCCCCAGCATTTT CASSPTWGLNQPQHF
TRBD1 TRBJ2-7 . TRBV25-1 TGTGCCAGCAACCGGGACAGGGGCTACGAGCAGTACTTC CASNRDRGYEQYF
TRBD1 TRBJ2-1 . TRBV19 TGTGCCAGTAGTATGCCCCGGGACAGCCCCAACAATGAGCAGTTCTTC CASSMPRDSPNNEQFF
. TRBJ2-5 . TRBV6-4 TGTGCCAGCAGTGGGGGGCCGGAAGAGACCCAGTACTTC CASSGGPEETQYF
. TRBJ2-3 . TRBV5-1 TGCGCCAGCAGCTTGGAAGGACAGACAGCCACAGATACGCAGTATTTT CASSLEGQTATDTQYF
. TRBJ2-1 . TRBV25-1 TGTGCCAGCAGTCTCCGGGGCGTGGGGAATGAGCAGTTCTTC CASSLRGVGNEQFF
. TRBJ1-4 . TRBV5-1 TGCGCCAGCAGCTTGGGTAGGGCCACTAATGAAAAACTGTTTTTT CASSLGRATNEKLFF
. TRBJ2-5 few TRBV2 TGTGCCACCAGCGTCGTCCAAGAGACCCAGTACTTC CATSVVQETQYF
. TRBJ2-1 . TRBV21-1 TGTGCCAACAGACAGGGCGGGCCCGACAATGAGCAGTTCTTC CANRQGGPDNEQFF
. TRBJ2-2 few TRBV9 TGTGCCAGCAGCGTAGTCCAAGCGAACACCGGGGAGCTGTTTTTT CASSVVQANTGELFF
. TRBJ1-5 . TRBV5-6 TGTGCCAGCAGTTTAACCGGGACAAATAATCAGCCCCAGCATTTT CASSLTGTNNQPQHF
. TRBJ2-7 . TRBV29-1 TGCAGCGTTATCTTCCAGGGGCGGTGGGAGCAGTACTTC CSVIFQGRWEQYF
TRBD2 TRBJ2-5 . TRBV11-2 TGTGCCAGCAGCTTAGAGTTTGGTGGAGTAGCGGGGCAAGAGACCCAGTACTTC CASSLEFGGVAGQETQYF